This T cell receptor beta chain was found in a study of blood T cell repertoires in COVID-19. Study-level information: The United States, Italy and Spain were the sources of the acute and convalescent COVID-19 samples. T cells, B-cell-depleted T cells, or PBMCs provided the cDNA or gDNA that served as material.

Per the original data handling: Estimation of nucleated cell counts was performed using reference gene primer amplification. Clones were read by immunoSEQ multiplex PCR, and TCRdb kept only the in-frame ones, dropping some. V and J calls and clone size are those listed in that table; D and trimming were worked out from the DNA. The sample contains about 100,000 clones, 80% to 90% of which appear only once. V lost 4 bases and J lost 9, with 25 bases in between. Germline CDR1 reads SGDLS; CDR2 reads YYNGEE. The CDR3 sequence is 17 residues long. This clonotype was sampled from a human donor in a cohort sampled during active COVID-19. The sequenced material came from peripheral blood. The J gene is TRBJ2-2, the V gene TRBV9; a possible D gene is TRBD2 (6 bases). CDR3 sequence: CASSLGSTSIEPRELFF. The CDR3 DNA is TGTGCCAGCAGCCTCGGATCCACTAGCATAGAACCTAGGGAGCTGTTTTTT.